Below, one TCR beta chain is given with its context. The data belong to a study of blood T cell repertoires in COVID-19. The CDR3 has 12 amino acids. Trimming removed 7 bases at V and 2 bases at J, with 6 bases between. In germline, CDR1 is MNHEY, CDR2 SVGAGI. Sequenced by immunoSEQ multiplex PCR; TCRdb stores in-frame clones only, minus some. The sample gives approximately 52,000 clones, under 90% of which show up once; 10% to 15% is in the top ten. The chain links TRBV6-5 to TRBJ1-3, with D uncertain. Sequencing was done on a sample of peripheral blood. The source of this sequence is a woman of 80 years or more with acute or convalescent COVID-19. The DNA for the CDR3 is TGTGCCAGCAAGAGGGCTGGAAACACCATATATTTT. Protein product: CASKRAGNTIYF.